Listed below are T cell receptor beta chains from one sample, sequenced in a study of shared clonotypes between healthy human individuals. This table comes from immunoSEQ multiplex PCR, and its TCRdb copy is limited to in-frame clones, with some not included. The profile covers about 600,000 clones, with roughly 95% appearing a single time and less than 0.13% taken by the ten largest. Sequencing input: naive CD8+ T cells sorted from blood. These receptors came from a woman aged 30 to 39 in good health. Each CDR3 is given with its conserved first and last residue. D genes are given only for firm matches. Size tells how often a clone was seen (once, few, many) or the class of an expanded clone, and some rows leave it out.

clone_size j_call d_call v_call cdr3_nt cdr3_aa
- TRBJ2-7 - TRBV28 TGTGCCAGCAGTTTAGGGGGGTTAGGAGGGGCCGAGCAGTACTTC CASSLGGLGGAEQYF
- TRBJ2-7 TRBD1 TRBV5-8 TGTGCCAGCAGGACGACAGGGGGCTACGAGCAGTACTTC CASRTTGGYEQYF
- TRBJ2-3 TRBD1 TRBV27 TGTGCCAGCAGTTTTCTTGGCCAGGGGGCGCCAGATACGCAGTATTTT CASSFLGQGAPDTQYF
- TRBJ1-1 - TRBV28 TGTGCCAGCAGCCGGGACGGAGGAGAGTCGAACACTGAAGCTTTCTTT CASSRDGGESNTEAFF
few TRBJ1-5 - TRBV7-9 TGTGCCAGCAGCCAAGAGGGGGTGGGGTTCCAGCCCCAGCATTTT CASSQEGVGFQPQHF
once TRBJ2-2 - TRBV15 TGTGCCACCAGCAGAGCCTCCCCTAGGGCCGGGGAGCTGTTTTTT CATSRASPRAGELFF
- TRBJ1-1 - TRBV5-4 TGTGCCAGCAGGTTGCAAGGAAACACTGAAGCTTTCTTT CASRLQGNTEAFF
- TRBJ2-7 - TRBV9 TGTGCCAGCAGCGTAGACGAGCAGTACTTC CASSVDEQYF
- TRBJ2-1 - TRBV5-6 TGTGCCAGCAGCTGGGGTAGCCATGAGCAGTTCTTC CASSWGSHEQFF
once TRBJ2-2 TRBD2 TRBV2 TGTGCCAGTAGACTAGCGGGAGAGGGCACCGGGGAGCTGTTTTTT CASRLAGEGTGELFF
- TRBJ1-2 TRBD1 TRBV19 TGTGCCAGTAGTATTGACAGGGAGTACTATGGCTACACCTTC CASSIDREYYGYTF
- TRBJ1-2 TRBD1 TRBV6-5 TGTGCCAGCAGTTCCCCACGACAGGGGAGGGATGGCTACACCTTC CASSSPRQGRDGYTF
- TRBJ1-4 TRBD1 TRBV7-6 TGTGCCAGCAGCTTGCGACAGGGAGACGAAAAACTGTTTTTT CASSLRQGDEKLFF
once TRBJ2-1 - TRBV16 TGTGCCAGCAGCCAATTGGAACAGACATACAATGAGCAGTTCTTC CASSQLEQTYNEQFF
- TRBJ2-3 TRBD2 TRBV5-1 TGCGCCAGCAGTCAAATAGCGGGAGTCTTGAAAACTAGCACAGATACGCAGTATTTT CASSQIAGVLKTSTDTQYF
- TRBJ1-2 TRBD1 TRBV6-5 TGTGCCAGCAGTTACTCTGCAGGGGGGGTCTATGGCTACACCTTC CASSYSAGGVYGYTF
- TRBJ1-1 TRBD1 TRBV10-3 TGTGCCATCAGTGAGTCGAGGGGACAGGGGTACGGGAACACTGAAGCTTTCTTT CAISESRGQGYGNTEAFF
- TRBJ1-2 - TRBV28 TGTGCCAGCAGAACCAGGCCCTTACTTAACTATGGCTACACCTTC CASRTRPLLNYGYTF
- TRBJ2-3 TRBD2 TRBV7-9 TGTGCCAGCAGCTTATATAGCGGGAGGGTCGGGACAGATACGCAGTATTTT CASSLYSGRVGTDTQYF
- TRBJ2-7 TRBD1 TRBV11-2 TGTGCCAGCAGCACAGGGGGTTCCGAGCAGTACTTC CASSTGGSEQYF
- TRBJ1-1 - TRBV28 TGTGCCAGCAGCAATCTAATAACAGGGTCAGCGGCTTTCTTT CASSNLITGSAAFF
- TRBJ1-2 - TRBV27 TGTGCCAGCAGTCAGACAGGCTATGGCTACACCTTC CASSQTGYGYTF
- TRBJ2-7 TRBD2 TRBV27 TGTGCCAGCAGTCCCGGTGTAGCGGGTTACGCCTCTAACGAGCAGTACTTC CASSPGVAGYASNEQYF
- TRBJ2-7 TRBD1 TRBV19 TGTGCCAGTAGTCTGACCGGGACAGCCTACGAGCAGTACTTC CASSLTGTAYEQYF
- TRBJ1-1 - TRBV6-5 TGTGCCAGCGGACCCGTGGGGACTGAAGCTTTCTTT CASGPVGTEAFF
- TRBJ1-1 - TRBV14 TGTGCCAGCAGCCAAGTGACAGTGAACACTGAAGCTTTCTTT CASSQVTVNTEAFF
- TRBJ2-7 TRBD2 TRBV29-1 TGCAGCGTTGCGTGGGAGGGAGACGAGCAGTACTTC CSVAWEGDEQYF
- TRBJ1-5 - TRBV28 TGTGCCAGCAGTTTAGTTGGCAGTTATAGCAATCAGCCCCAGCATTTT CASSLVGSYSNQPQHF
- TRBJ2-1 TRBD2 TRBV6-1 TGTGCCAGCAGTGACGGACTAGCGGGATACAATGAGCAGTTCTTC CASSDGLAGYNEQFF
once TRBJ2-3 TRBD2 TRBV5-6 TGTGCCAGCAGCTTGGAGGGACTAGCGGGAGTAGATACGCAGTATTTT CASSLEGLAGVDTQYF
once TRBJ1-2 - TRBV2 TGTGCCAGCAGCGGGACGGAAGGAATCCTCTATGGCTACACCTTC CASSGTEGILYGYTF
- TRBJ2-3 - TRBV28 TGTGCCAGCAGCGCCTTAAGTTTCCTCGCAGATACGCAGTATTTT CASSALSFLADTQYF
- TRBJ2-3 - TRBV5-1 TGCGCCAGCAGCTTGGTGCGCACAGATACGCAGTATTTT CASSLVRTDTQYF
- TRBJ2-3 - TRBV2 TGTGCCAGCGACCCGCCGGGAGAAGGCACAGATACGCAGTATTTT CASDPPGEGTDTQYF
- TRBJ2-1 - TRBV27 TGTGCCAGCAGTTTATCCGTTACTAATGAGCAGTTCTTC CASSLSVTNEQFF
- TRBJ2-5 - TRBV9 TGTGCCAGCAGCGGAGCCGGGACTCCCCAAGAGACCCAGTACTTC CASSGAGTPQETQYF
- TRBJ2-7 - TRBV10-2 TGCGCCAGCACTTTAGCCCCGGCCTACGAGCAGTACTTC CASTLAPAYEQYF
- TRBJ2-2 - TRBV5-6 TGTGCCAGCAGCTTGGGGCCACCCCCTCGTTTAGGCGGGGAGCTGTTTTTT CASSLGPPPRLGGELFF
- TRBJ2-7 - TRBV11-2 TGTGCCAGCAGCTTCGATAGCGGTACTTCCTACGAGCAGTACTTC CASSFDSGTSYEQYF
- TRBJ2-5 - TRBV2 TGTGCCAGCAGTGACGGTAGCCAAGAGACCCAGTACTTC CASSDGSQETQYF
- TRBJ2-7 - TRBV11-2 TGTGCCAGCAGCTTAGATACAGCAGAGCAGTACTTC CASSLDTAEQYF
few TRBJ1-2 - TRBV9 TGTGCCAGCAGCGGAGACGGCTACACCTTC CASSGDGYTF
once TRBJ1-5 - TRBV28 TGTGCCAGCAGTTTCGGCCAGTCAGCTCAGCCCCAGCATTTT CASSFGQSAQPQHF
- TRBJ2-7 TRBD2 TRBV10-3 TGTGCCATCAGTGAGGAGAGTAGCGGGAACTCCTACGAGCAGTACTTC CAISEESSGNSYEQYF
- TRBJ2-7 TRBD2 TRBV27 TGTGCCAGCAGTTTACGCGGGGGGCTCGAGCAGTACTTC CASSLRGGLEQYF
- TRBJ1-2 TRBD1 TRBV5-6 TGTGCCAGCAGCTTGGCGACAGGGTACGGCTACACCTTC CASSLATGYGYTF
- TRBJ2-1 TRBD2 TRBV7-2 TGTGCCAGCAGCCCCGGCCTAGCGGCCTCCTACAATGAGCAGTTCTTC CASSPGLAASYNEQFF
- TRBJ1-1 - TRBV2 TGTGCCAGCAGTGAAAGTACAGGGTGGGAAGCTTTCTTT CASSESTGWEAFF
- TRBJ2-1 TRBD2 TRBV2 TGTGCCAGCAGTGCAAGTCTAGCGGGCGAGAATGAGCAGTTCTTC CASSASLAGENEQFF
- TRBJ2-7 TRBD2 TRBV2 TGTGCCAGCAGTGAAGGACTAGCGGTAGCCCACTACGAGCAGTACTTC CASSEGLAVAHYEQYF